This T cell receptor beta chain was recorded in a study of cytomegalovirus exposure and HLA in healthy donors. Study results and caveats: Investigators reported under 200 TCR beta chains as tied to cytomegalovirus. A missense variant in DCLRE1C was later tied to TCR beta V- and J-gene trimming. Association of 16,951 TCR beta sequences with HLA alleles was found at 0.05 false discovery rate in a later analysis. A later analysis by the authors found several of the most significant clusters apparently linked to common viral pathogens.

Germline values: CDR1 SGDLS, CDR2 YYNGEE. CDR3 length: 16 amino acids. The V end was cut by 0 bases, the J end by 0 bases, with 10 bases between. Note on this clone: Its antigen is currently unknown.

With 60 Vbeta and 13 Jbeta primers, the PCR was carried out. The method was immunoSEQ multiplex PCR; TCRdb's version includes in-frame clones alone and lacks a portion of them. The sample records some 200,000 clones, around three quarters being singletons. The chain uses TRBV9 and TRBJ1-3; D unclear. The sample consisted of PBMCs. This TCR derives from a woman aged 45-65 years in good health and CMV-seronegative. The CDR3 region has the DNA TGTGCCAGCAGCGTAGAAGGAGGGAACTCTGGAAACACCATATATTTT. Its protein product is CASSVEGGNSGNTIYF. The whole variable domain, remainder taken from reference TRBV9 and TRBJ1-3, is DSGVTQTPKHLITATGQRVTLRCSPRSGDLSVYWYQQSLDQGLQFLIQYYNGEERAKGNILERFSAQQFPDLHSELNLSSLELGDSALYFCASSVEGGNSGNTIYFGEGSWLTVV.